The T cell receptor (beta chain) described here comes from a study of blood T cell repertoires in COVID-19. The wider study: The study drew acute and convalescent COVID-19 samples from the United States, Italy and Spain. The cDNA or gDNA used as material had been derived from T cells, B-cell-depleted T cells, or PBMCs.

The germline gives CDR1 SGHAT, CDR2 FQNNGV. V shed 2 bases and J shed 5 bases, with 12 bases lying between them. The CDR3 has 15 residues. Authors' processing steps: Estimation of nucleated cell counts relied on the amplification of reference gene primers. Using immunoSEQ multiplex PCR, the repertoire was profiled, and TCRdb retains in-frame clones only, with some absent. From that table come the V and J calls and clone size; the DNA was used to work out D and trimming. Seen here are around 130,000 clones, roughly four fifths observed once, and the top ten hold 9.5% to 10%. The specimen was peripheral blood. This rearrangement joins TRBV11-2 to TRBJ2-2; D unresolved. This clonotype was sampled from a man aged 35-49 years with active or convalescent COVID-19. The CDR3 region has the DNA TGTGCCAGCAGCTTATGGGCAGTCTCTACCGGGGAGCTGTTTTTT. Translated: CASSLWAVSTGELFF.